These 27 T cell receptor beta chains share one sample of origin, sequenced in a study of neurological immune-mediated disorders. Each CDR3 protein is one row after TCRdb ran MiXCR on the 5' RACE reads. The profile shows around 30,000 distinct CDR3 sequences, just over 4% of them singletons. The sample consisted of CD4+ T cells from blood. Every receptor here comes from a woman aged 40 to 50 in good health.

In its sample, this clonotype was seen many times. The chain is built from TRBV6-1 and TRBJ2-2; D call uncertain. V was shortened by 5 bases and J by 0 bases, with 7 bases between the two germline ends. Germline V gene lookup returns CDR1 MNHNS and CDR2 SASEGT. CDR3 length equals 14 residues. In DNA, the CDR3 is TGTGCCAGCAGTCACCTAGCGAACACCGGGGAGCTGTTTTTT. It codes for CASSHLANTGELFF.

This clonotype was observed at least ten times. The chain employs TRBV29-1 and TRBJ1-3; D might be TRBD1 (5 bases). Trimming removed 0 bases at V and 4 bases at J, with 10 bases between. Germline loops: CDR1 SQVTM, CDR2 ANQGSEA. CDR3 size: 14 residues. CDR3 coding DNA: TGCAGCGTTGAAGATTGGGGGTCCGGAAACACCATATATTTT. Encoded protein: CSVEDWGSGNTIYF. The variable domain in full, completed from reference TRBV29-1 and TRBJ1-3, reads SAVISQKPSRDICQRGTSLTIQCQVDSQVTMMFWYRQQPGQSLTLIATANQGSEATYESGFVIDKFPISRPNLTFSTLTVSNMSPEDSSIYLCSVEDWGSGNTIYFGEGSWLTVV.

This clonotype was seen ten or more times. In DNA form, the CDR3 reads TGTGCCACCTCGACAGGCTATGGCTACACCTTC. Translating it yields CATSTGYGYTF. V usage is TRBV12-3 or TRBV12-4 and J usage is TRBJ1-2, with TRBD1 as a possible D gene (6 bases). The CDR3 is made up of 11 amino acids. Deletions cut 10 bases from V and 4 bases from J, with 10 bases between.

This clonotype was seen many times. This chain uses TRBV29-1 with TRBJ2-7; TRBD1 might be the D (6 bases). The V end was cut by 4 bases, the J end by 2 bases, with 18 bases between. The CDR3 totals 15 residues. Germline V gives CDR1 SQVTM, CDR2 ANQGSEA. CDR3 sequence: CSVGDPGTLTYEQYF. CDR3 bases: TGCAGCGTTGGGGACCCCGGGACACTTACCTACGAGCAGTACTTC.

At least ten counts were recorded for this clonotype. The chain couples TRBV5-1 to TRBJ1-1; D gene unclear. This CDR3 comprises 13 residues. Germline CDR1 is SGHRS and CDR2 is YFSETQ. V gave up 8 bases and J gave up 5 bases, with 16 bases separating them. The CDR3 protein is CASFTVPGTEAFF. The DNA of the CDR3 is TGCGCCAGTTTTACAGTCCCGGGGACTGAAGCTTTCTTT.

This clonotype was counted at least ten times. This sequence joins TRBV12-3 or TRBV12-4 and TRBJ2-1; 10 bases match TRBD2. The V segment lost 6 bases and the J segment 5 bases; nucleotides outside the gene matches: 10. The CDR3 is 16 amino acids. The CDR3 loop is CASSSSGGKLDNEQFF. The CDR3, as DNA: TGTGCCAGCAGCTCTAGCGGGGGCAAGCTCGACAATGAGCAGTTCTTC.

This chain joins TRBV2 and TRBJ2-1; 12 nucleotides match TRBD2. The CDR3 totals 14 residues. CDR1 SNHLY and CDR2 FYNNEI come from the germline V gene. Losses at the gene ends were 6 bases for V and 9 bases for J; bases not matched to a gene: 6. In nucleotides, the CDR3 is TGTGCCAGCAGGGAGACTAGCGGGAGAACTGAGCAGTTCTTC. Translated, it gives CASRETSGRTEQFF.

This clonotype was recorded at least ten times. The V gene is TRBV7-8, the J gene TRBJ2-3, with D possibly matching TRBD2 (7 bases). The CDR3 runs 18 residues. Looked up from germline, CDR1 is SGHVS and CDR2 is FQNEAQ. V was pared by 10 bases and J by 6 bases, with 32 bases between. The CDR3 spells CATSRRGGTQSLDDTQYF. Here the CDR3 DNA reads TGTGCCACCTCAAGAAGGGGGGGCACACAGAGCCTCGATGATACGCAGTATTTT.

This clonotype came up many times. The chain employs TRBV21-1 and TRBJ1-1. TRBV21-1 is tagged as a pseudogene. The CDR3 contains 12 residues. The CDR3, as DNA: TGTGCCAGCAGCACTGAGCCCAGTGAAGCTTTCTTT. It yields the protein CASSTEPSEAFF.

This clonotype was picked up many times. This chain links TRBV6-5 with TRBJ2-7, with 8 bases that match TRBD1. Germline CDR1 MNHEY, CDR2 SVGAGI. The CDR3 contains 13 residues. Trimming cost V 5 bases and J 2 bases; bases outside gene matches: 2. The CDR3 here is CASSKTGAYEQYF. The CDR3 DNA reads TGTGCCAGCAGTAAGACAGGGGCCTACGAGCAGTACTTC.

At least ten counts were recorded for this clonotype. The gene calls are TRBV7-2 and TRBJ1-6; D is unresolved. Germline V gene lookup returns CDR1 SGHTA and CDR2 FQGNSA. The CDR3 totals 14 residues. Trimming left V 1 base short and J 6 bases short, with 7 bases between. CDR3 residues: CASSLVVPNSPLHF. The CDR3 coding sequence is TGTGCCAGCAGCTTAGTAGTCCCTAATTCACCCCTCCACTTT.

This clonotype came up a few times. The gene calls are TRBV18 and TRBJ2-1; 9 positions agree with TRBD1. The CDR3 covers 15 residues. With V trimmed by 3 bases and J by 4 bases, 4 bases remained unmatched. Per germline, CDR1 KGHSH and CDR2 LQKENI. The CDR3 nucleotides are TGTGCCAGCTCACCCCGGGACAGGGAATACAATGAGCAGTTCTTC. It specifies CASSPRDREYNEQFF.

This clonotype has ten or more counts. The genes are TRBV5-1 and TRBJ2-3; D ambiguous. CDR1 and CDR2 from the germline V gene are SGHRS and YFSETQ. Trimming removed 4 bases from V and 2 bases from J, with 11 bases in between. CDR3 length equals 14 residues. CDR3 residues: CASSTDSATDTQYF. The CDR3 DNA follows: TGCGCCAGCAGCACCGACTCCGCCACAGATACGCAGTATTTT. Using reference TRBV5-1 and TRBJ2-3 for the parts outside the CDR3, the full variable domain is KAGVTQTPRYLIKTRGQQVTLSCSPISGHRSVSWYQQTPGQGLQFLFEYFSETQRNKGNFPGRFSGRQFSNSRSEMNVSTLELGDSALYLCASSTDSATDTQYFGPGTRLTVL.

The table lists this clonotype with many counts. This chain uses TRBV5-1 with TRBJ2-7, with TRBD1 identical over 7 bases. CDR1 and CDR2 (germline): SGHRS, YFSETQ. The length of the CDR3 is 14 residues. The V gene end was trimmed by 4 bases and the J gene end by 2 bases; junction bases not matched to a gene: 6. The CDR3 spells CASSRGQLAYEQYF. The CDR3, as DNA: TGCGCCAGCAGCCGGGGACAGCTAGCCTACGAGCAGTACTTC.

This clonotype was recorded many times. V is TRBV12-3 or TRBV12-4 and J is TRBJ1-5; D is undetermined. Trimming took off 3 bases at V and 0 bases at J, with 12 bases between the two ends. The CDR3 runs 16 residues. The CDR3 DNA is TGTGCCAGCAGTTTTGTACTCCGTCATAGCAATCAGCCCCAGCATTTT. Encoded protein: CASSFVLRHSNQPQHF.

This clonotype was counted at least ten times. The chain couples TRBV5-6 to TRBJ1-2; no definite D call. V lost 1 base to trimming and J lost 6 bases, with 10 bases between them. Germline V gene lookup returns CDR1 SGHDT and CDR2 YYEEEE. This CDR3 spans 13 amino acids. CDR3 region: CASSLRGLHGYTF. The CDR3 DNA follows: TGTGCCAGCAGCTTGAGAGGGCTCCATGGCTACACCTTC.

This clonotype was detected many times. The chain is built from TRBV29-1 and TRBJ2-7; a weak D match, TRBD1 (6 bases). Germline CDR1 and CDR2: SQVTM and ANQGSEA. This CDR3 contains 14 residues. V gave up 3 bases and J gave up 1 base, with 13 bases separating them. In DNA, the CDR3 is TGCAGCGTTGAGGGACAATTCCCGTCCTACGAGCAGTACTTC. Translated, it gives CSVEGQFPSYEQYF.

The chain is built from TRBV7-3 and TRBJ2-7, with unresolved D. V was trimmed by 8 bases and J by 5 bases, leaving 22 bases between them. Looked up from germline, CDR1 is SGHTA and CDR2 is FQGTGA. The CDR3 has 15 amino acids. The CDR3 DNA is TGTGCCAGCTCTCTTGAAGGGCGGAAAAAAAACGAGCAGTACTTC. Translating it yields CASSLEGRKKNEQYF.

V gene TRBV19 combines with J gene TRBJ2-1, with no clear D. V was shortened by 5 bases and J by 4 bases, with 6 bases between the two germline ends. From germline, CDR1 is LNHDA and CDR2 SQIVND (reference sequence). The CDR3 length is 12 residues. CDR3 in DNA: TGTGCCAGTAGTCAGAGTTACAATGAGCAGTTCTTC. Translating it yields CASSQSYNEQFF.

This clonotype has ten or more counts. This chain connects TRBV12-3 or TRBV12-4 to TRBJ1-5; no clear D gene. The CDR3 is 12 amino acids. Trimming took 8 bases from V and 4 from J, leaving 9 bases between them. The CDR3 here is CASSERNQPQHF. CDR3 coding DNA: TGTGCCAGCTCGGAAAGAAATCAGCCCCAGCATTTT.

In this sample, this clonotype turned up many times. The chain recombines TRBV13 with TRBJ1-4, with a tentative D call TRBD1 (6 bases). Germline V gives CDR1 PRHDT, CDR2 FYEKMQ (reference sequence). The V and J ends lost 6 bases and 7 bases respectively, with 15 bases between them. This CDR3 is 14 amino acids long. The CDR3 region is CASRSSGQPEKLFF. Written as DNA, the CDR3 is TGTGCCAGCAGATCCTCGGGACAACCTGAAAAACTGTTTTTT.

There are many counts of this clonotype. The chain employs TRBV7-6 and TRBJ2-7; 7 nucleotides match TRBD1. Germline assignment: CDR1 SGHVS and CDR2 FNYEAQ. J was trimmed by 2 bases and V by 5 bases; bases with no gene match: 9. This CDR3 region has 15 residues. The CDR3 DNA is TGTGCCAGCAGCCCCCGGACAGGCCTTCCCTACGAGCAGTACTTC. It is translated as CASSPRTGLPYEQYF.

This clonotype was seen ten or more times. This sequence joins TRBV4-1 and TRBJ2-1; 13 bases match TRBD2. Per the germline V gene, CDR1 is MGHRA and CDR2 is YSYEKL. The CDR3 extends over 16 amino acids. With V trimmed by 3 bases and J by 12 bases, 11 bases remained unmatched. The CDR3 DNA follows: TGCGCCAGCAGCCATCCGGGACTAGCGGGGCCCAGAACGCAGTTCTTC. This codes for CASSHPGLAGPRTQFF.

This clonotype was counted at least ten times. V is TRBV5-1 and J is TRBJ1-1; 7 positions match TRBD1. V shed 4 bases and J 1 base; nucleotides not matched to a gene: 4. The CDR3 has 14 residues. In germline, CDR1 is SGHRS, CDR2 YFSETQ. CDR3 bases: TGCGCCAGCAGCGACAGGGCAGCGAACACTGAAGCTTTCTTT. Translation: CASSDRAANTEAFF.

This clonotype was observed many times. V is TRBV20-1 and J is TRBJ2-7; D might be TRBD1 (5 bases). With 2 bases removed from V and 3 bases from J, the gap between germline ends came to 11 bases. This CDR3 has 13 amino acids. Per the germline V gene, CDR1 is DFQATT and CDR2 is SNEGSKA (reference sequence). The CDR3 sequence: CSARKQALYEQYF. The CDR3 DNA is TGCAGTGCTAGAAAACAGGCACTCTACGAGCAGTACTTC.

Many counts were recorded for this clonotype. The genes are TRBV4-1 and TRBJ2-7, with D maybe TRBD1 (5 bases). Germline V lookup: CDR1 MGHRA, CDR2 YSYEKL. The CDR3 spans 15 residues. Trimming cost V 4 bases and J 6 bases, with 19 bases left between them. DNA of the CDR3: TGCGCCAGCAGCCTCACCGCAGGGTTCTTAGCCGAGCAGTACTTC. Amino acid sequence: CASSLTAGFLAEQYF.

This clonotype was seen many times. This chain links TRBV20-1 with TRBJ2-7; weak D call: TRBD1 (5 bases). Germline lookup yields CDR1 DFQATT and CDR2 SNEGSKA (reference sequence). V was trimmed by 4 bases and J by 0 bases, leaving 19 bases between them. This CDR3 has 16 residues. The CDR3 loop is CSATPGHPSSSYEQYF. The CDR3, as DNA: TGCAGTGCTACCCCTGGACACCCTTCTAGCTCCTACGAGCAGTACTTC.